Shown below are 22 T cell receptor beta chains from a single sample sequenced in a study of tumor and adjacent non-tumor tissue in lung cancer. The library came from three nested PCR rounds adapted from ARM-PCR protocols. TCRdb called the multiplex PCR reads again in MiXCR, with one record for every CDR3 protein. The table shows about 140,000 distinct CDR3 sequences, with about 71% occurring only once. The template was RNA from unsorted bulk tissue. The specimen sequenced was lung tumor tissue. These receptors all stem from a man aged 60 to 69 with small cell lung cancer.

This clonotype appeared once. Lacking the conserved final phenylalanine or tryptophan, this CDR3 likely reflects a read error. The chain has TRBV12-3 or TRBV12-4 and TRBJ2-3; 7 bases line up with TRBD2. The J segment lost 0 bases and the V segment lost 7 bases, leaving 16 bases of the junction unmatched. This CDR3 spans 18 amino acids. CDR3 region: CASIPLMGVGGSTDTQYI. The CDR3 nucleotides are TGTGCCAGCATCCCTCTCATGGGAGTCGGGGGGAGCACAGATACGCAGTATATT.

V and J are TRBV5-4 and TRBJ2-5, with D perhaps matching TRBD2 (6 bases). Germline assignment: CDR1 SGHNT and CDR2 YYREEE (reference sequence). V was trimmed by 4 bases and J by 1 base, leaving 17 bases between them. CDR3 length equals 16 residues. The CDR3 sequence: CASSRGSPLTQETQYF. Here the CDR3 DNA reads TGTGCCAGCAGCCGGGGGTCCCCTCTTACCCAAGAGACCCAGTACTTC.

This clonotype was counted ten times or more. The CDR3 loop is CSAGRGEQFF. As DNA, the CDR3 is TGCAGTGCTGGCAGAGGGGAGCAGTTCTTC. The V gene is TRBV20-1, the J gene TRBJ2-1; weak D call: TRBD2 (5 bases). CDR1 and CDR2 from the germline V gene are DFQATT and SNEGSKA (reference sequence). This CDR3 is built from 10 residues. Trimming took 5 bases from V and 10 from J, leaving 9 bases between them.

As regards this clonotype: An end of the junction does not agree with germline; a read error may underlie this. The rearrangement uses TRBV12-5 and TRBJ2-5; maybe TRBD1 (5 bases). CDR3 length: 14 amino acids. Germline V lookup: CDR1 LGHNT, CDR2 FRNRAP. The CDR3 coding sequence is TGTGCTAGTGGTTTGATGGGGCGCCAAGTGACCCAGTACTTC. This gives the protein CASGLMGRQVTQYF.

This clonotype was detected ten times or more. This rearrangement joins TRBV6-5 to TRBJ2-7, with D perhaps given as TRBD1 or TRBD2 (6 bases each). Germline assignment: CDR1 MNHEY and CDR2 SVGAGI. Trimming took off 8 bases at V and 2 bases at J, with 16 bases between the two ends. The CDR3 is 14 residues long. The CDR3 DNA follows: TGTGCCAGCTTCCGTAAGGGGGGAACCTACGAGCAGTACGTC. Amino acid sequence: CASFRKGGTYEQYV.

This clonotype was seen more than once but under ten times. A much larger clone is a single base away; this may be a read error. Likely a read error: the CDR3 ends without its conserved phenylalanine or tryptophan. For the CDR3, the DNA is TGTGCCAGCAGTTACTCGAGTGCAGGGGCGGGAGGTGTCGCAAACTACGAGCAGTACCTC. Translating it yields CASSYSSAGAGGVANYEQYL. The chain couples TRBV6-5 to TRBJ2-7; 8 bases align to TRBD2. The ends lost 0 bases at V and 3 bases at J; junction bases unmatched: 19. This CDR3 contains 20 residues. The V gene's germline CDR1 is MNHEY and CDR2 SVGAGI.

A remark on this clonotype: This may stem from a read error, because a much larger clone lies one nucleotide away. The genes are TRBV5-6 and TRBJ1-2, with TRBD1 as a possible D gene (5 bases). The V and J ends lost 2 bases and 9 bases respectively, with 11 bases between them. Per the germline V gene, CDR1 is SGHDT and CDR2 is YYEEEE. This CDR3 contains 12 residues. CDR3 DNA sequence: TGTGCCAGCAGCTTTCGGGGGAGCTGCTACACCTTC. Protein product: CASSFRGSCYTF.

As concerns this clonotype: This sequence may be a read error, since a much larger clone differs from it by one base. The CDR3 reads CNARDRGYGYTF. The CDR3 coding sequence is TGCAACGCTAGGGACAGGGGCTATGGCTACACCTTC. This chain links TRBV29-1 with TRBJ1-2, with 10 bases that match TRBD1. The germline V gene has CDR1 SQVTM and CDR2 ANQGSEA. The CDR3 loop spans 12 amino acids.

This clonotype was counted a few times. The chain recombines TRBV20-1 with TRBJ2-1; D call uncertain. Germline CDR1 is DFQATT and CDR2 is SNEGSKA (reference sequence). The CDR3 runs 13 residues. The germline V and J ends were trimmed by 0 bases and 7 bases, with 10 bases remaining between them. CDR3: CSARDGLSNEQFF. The CDR3 DNA reads TGCAGTGCTAGAGATGGTCTTTCGAATGAGCAGTTCTTC.

With respect to this clonotype: A read error may produce the germline difference seen at one junction end. The chain combines TRBV7-9 with TRBJ1-1; D is ambiguous. The CDR3 sequence is 13 residues long. The germline V gene has CDR1 SEHNR and CDR2 FQNEAQ (reference sequence). The chain's CDR3 is CASSLDGNTEVFF. Written as DNA, the CDR3 is TGTGCCAGCAGCCTGGACGGTAACACTGAAGTTTTCTTT.

Details on this clonotype: A much bigger clone sits one base away, suggesting this may be a read error. The V gene is TRBV20-1, the J gene TRBJ1-2; no definite D call. Germline V gene data show CDR1 as DFQATT and CDR2 as SNEGSKA (reference sequence). Trimming removed 3 bases at V and 5 bases at J, with 10 bases between. The CDR3 consists of 12 residues. Here the CDR3 reads CSASGVKYGYTF. CDR3 DNA: TGCAGTGCTAGCGGGGTCAAGTATGGCTACACCTTC.

In its sample, this clonotype ranks as medium-sized. The chain employs TRBV11-2 and TRBJ2-1, with TRBD2 matching over 10 bases. The CDR3 length is 16 residues. In germline, CDR1 is SGHAT, CDR2 FQNNGV. J was trimmed by 9 bases and V by 1 base; bases with no gene match: 9. CDR3 sequence: CASSLGLAGAYPEQFF. The CDR3 bases are TGTGCCAGCAGCTTAGGACTAGCGGGCGCCTACCCTGAGCAGTTCTTC.

The chain carries TRBV6-5 and TRBJ2-2; D gene unclear. The germline V gene encodes CDR1 MNHEY and CDR2 SVGAGI. Trimming left V 0 bases short and J 5 bases short, with 16 bases between. CDR3 length: 17 amino acids. Here the CDR3 reads CASSYSIGLAITGELFF. As DNA, the CDR3 is TGTGCCAGCAGTTACTCGATCGGATTAGCTATTACCGGGGAGCTGTTTTTT.

To note about this clonotype: A read error may explain this, as a much larger clone is one base away. No conserved phenylalanine or tryptophan is present at the end of the CDR3, so a read error is the likely explanation. The chain has TRBV20-1 and TRBJ2-1; TRBD2 aligns across 9 bases. CDR3 length: 13 amino acids. Germline V lookup: CDR1 DFQATT, CDR2 SNEGSKA (reference sequence). Unmatched junction bases numbered 7, after V lost 5 bases and J lost 8 bases. The CDR3 DNA is TGCAGTGCTGGGGGACTAGCATTCCATGAGCAGTTCTTA. It yields the protein CSAGGLAFHEQFL.

Notes on this clonotype: This may come from a read error, since a much larger clone is one base off. Likely a read error: the CDR3 ends without its conserved phenylalanine or tryptophan. The CDR3 sequence is CAWDRGSYNEQFS. CDR3 in DNA: TGTGCCTGGGACAGGGGCTCCTACAATGAGCAGTTCTCC. The rearrangement uses TRBV30 and TRBJ2-1, with 8 positions matching TRBD1. V lost 5 bases to trimming and J lost 0 bases; unmatched junction nucleotides: 0. From germline, CDR1 is GTSNPN and CDR2 SVGIG (reference sequence). This CDR3 region has 13 residues.

Note on this clonotype: One end of the junction is discordant with germline, which a read error may explain. The J gene is TRBJ1-2, the V gene TRBV4-2, with unresolved D. Germline CDR1 and CDR2: LGHNA and YNFKEQ. There are 15 residues in the CDR3. CDR3 DNA: TGTGCCAGCAGCCAAGAGTTGATAGTGGGCTATGGCTACATCTTC. Translation gives CASSQELIVGYGYIF.

About this clonotype: This may arise from a read error, as a much more abundant clone is one base away. The chain carries TRBV20-1 and TRBJ2-1; 7 bases align to TRBD2. Germline values: CDR1 DFQATT, CDR2 SNEGSKA (reference sequence). The ends lost 5 bases at V and 0 bases at J; junction bases unmatched: 1. This CDR3 region has 13 residues. In nucleotides, the CDR3 is TGCAGTGCTTGCGGGAGCTCCTACAATGAGCAGTTCTTC. It specifies CSACGSSYNEQFF.

V usage is TRBV11-3 and J usage is TRBJ2-7; D may be TRBD1 (5 bases). The length of the CDR3 is 15 residues. Germline CDR1 is SGHNT and CDR2 is YENEEA. The CDR3 sequence: CVRSYGQGSGHEQYF. Written as DNA, the CDR3 is TGTGTCAGGAGCTACGGGCAGGGAAGTGGGCACGAGCAGTACTTC.

Notes on this clonotype: A junction end diverges from the germline sequence, so it may reflect a read error. This sequence joins TRBV4-2 and TRBJ2-2, with 9 bases aligning to TRBD2. In germline, CDR1 is LGHNA, CDR2 YNFKEQ. CDR3 length equals 16 residues. The CDR3 here is CAISQRLADLTGELFF. Here the CDR3 DNA reads TGTGCCATCAGCCAACGACTAGCGGACCTCACCGGGGAGCTGTTTTTT.

Comments on this clonotype: At one boundary the junction diverges from the germline segment, which might be a read error. V usage is TRBV11-3 and J usage is TRBJ2-1; D perhaps matches TRBD2 (5 bases). The CDR3 consists of 14 residues. Germline V gives CDR1 SGHNT, CDR2 YENEEA. CDR3 region: CTSSLCRGSNEQFF. The CDR3 nucleotides are TGTACCAGCAGCTTATGTCGAGGGAGTAATGAGCAGTTCTTC.

On this clonotype itself: This may be a read error, as it is one base from a much larger clone. The CDR3 nucleotides are TGTGCCAGCAGTCCTCAGGGACCTGAGGGGCAGTATTTT. Translating it yields CASSPQGPEGQYF. The V gene is TRBV28, the J gene TRBJ2-3; D is perhaps TRBD1 or TRBD2 (5 bases each). Trimming cost V 5 bases and J 11 bases, with 17 bases left between them. CDR1 is MDHEN, CDR2 SYDVKM, per germline. The CDR3 length is 13 residues.

The J gene is TRBJ1-1, the V gene TRBV29-1, with a weak D call TRBD1 (6 bases). Germline V gives CDR1 SQVTM, CDR2 ANQGSEA. The CDR3 covers 13 residues. V was shortened by 7 bases and J by 3 bases, with 15 bases between the two germline ends. CDR3 nucleotides: TGCAGCGCAATTAGGGGGTCGGACACTGAAGCTTTCTTT. Its protein product is CSAIRGSDTEAFF.